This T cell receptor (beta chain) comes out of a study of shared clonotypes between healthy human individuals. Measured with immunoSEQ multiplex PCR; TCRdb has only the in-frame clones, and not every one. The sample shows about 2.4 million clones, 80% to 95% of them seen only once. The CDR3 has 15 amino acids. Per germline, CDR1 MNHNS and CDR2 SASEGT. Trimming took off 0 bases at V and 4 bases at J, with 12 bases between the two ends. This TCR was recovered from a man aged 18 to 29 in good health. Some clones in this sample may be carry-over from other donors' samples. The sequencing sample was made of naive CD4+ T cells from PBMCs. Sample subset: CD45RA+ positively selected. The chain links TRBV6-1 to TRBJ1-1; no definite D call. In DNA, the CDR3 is TGTGCCAGCAGTGAAGCAATACAAGGGTCCACTGAAGCTTTCTTT. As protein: CASSEAIQGSTEAFF.